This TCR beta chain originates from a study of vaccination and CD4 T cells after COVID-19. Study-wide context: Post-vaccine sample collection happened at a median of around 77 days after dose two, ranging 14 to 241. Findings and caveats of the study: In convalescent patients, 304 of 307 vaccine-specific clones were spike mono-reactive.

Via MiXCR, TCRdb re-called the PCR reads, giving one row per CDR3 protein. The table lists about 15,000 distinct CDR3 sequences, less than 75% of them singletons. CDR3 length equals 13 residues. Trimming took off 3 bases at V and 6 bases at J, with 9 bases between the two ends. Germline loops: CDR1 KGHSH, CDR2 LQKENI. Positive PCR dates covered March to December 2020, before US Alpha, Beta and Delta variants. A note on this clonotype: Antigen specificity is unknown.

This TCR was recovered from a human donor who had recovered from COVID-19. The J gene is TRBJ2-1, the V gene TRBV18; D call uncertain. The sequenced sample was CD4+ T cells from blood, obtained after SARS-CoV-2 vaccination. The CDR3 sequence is CASSPSRINEQFF. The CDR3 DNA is TGTGCCAGCTCACCTTCTCGTATCAATGAGCAGTTCTTC.